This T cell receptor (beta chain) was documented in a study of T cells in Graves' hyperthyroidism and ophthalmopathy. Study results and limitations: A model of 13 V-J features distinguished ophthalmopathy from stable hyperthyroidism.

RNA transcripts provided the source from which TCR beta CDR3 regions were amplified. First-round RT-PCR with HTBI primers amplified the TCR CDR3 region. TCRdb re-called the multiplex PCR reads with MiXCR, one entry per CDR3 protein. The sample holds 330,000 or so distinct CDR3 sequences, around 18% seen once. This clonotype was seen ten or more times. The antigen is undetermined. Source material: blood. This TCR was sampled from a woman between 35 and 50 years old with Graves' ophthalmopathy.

CDR3 nucleotide sequence: TGTGCCAGCAGTGAACTAAGGGGGCCGAACTATGGCTACACCTTC. Protein sequence: CASSELRGPNYGYTF. This chain links TRBV6-1 with TRBJ1-2; 7 bases are a match to TRBD1. J was trimmed by 2 bases and V by 2 bases; bases with no gene match: 5. Germline V gene sequence: CDR1 MNHNS, CDR2 SASEGT. The CDR3 runs to 15 residues.